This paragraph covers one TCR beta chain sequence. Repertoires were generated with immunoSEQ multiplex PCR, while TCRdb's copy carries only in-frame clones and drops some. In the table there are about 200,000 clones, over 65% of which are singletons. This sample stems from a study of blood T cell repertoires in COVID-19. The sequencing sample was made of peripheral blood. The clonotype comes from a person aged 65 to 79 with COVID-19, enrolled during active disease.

The DNA of the CDR3 is TGTGCCAGCAGCTTGTCGGCCGGGGAGCTGTTTTTT. As protein: CASSLSAGELFF. The chain uses TRBV5-6 and TRBJ2-2; no definite D call. Trimming removed 1 base from V and 6 bases from J, with 4 bases in between. The CDR3 has 12 residues. Germline V gene sequence: CDR1 SGHDT, CDR2 YYEEEE.